Sequencing of this TCR beta chain was carried out in a study of blood T cell repertoires in COVID-19. As for the study in general: Samples taken during acute and convalescent COVID-19 were collected in the United States, Italy and Spain. T cells, B-cell-depleted T cells, or PBMCs provided the cDNA or gDNA that served as material.

Methods used by the authors: Reference gene primer amplification in the assay estimated nucleated cell counts. Profiling relied on immunoSEQ multiplex PCR, and the TCRdb table lists in-frame clones only, not all of them. The DNA was the basis for D and trimming; V, J and clone size are from that table. The sample lists some 200,000 clones; about nine tenths were seen once. The CDR3 runs 12 residues. V lost 10 bases and J lost 9, with 13 bases in between. Germline V lookup: CDR1 MNHEY, CDR2 SVGAGI. Sequencing was done on a sample of peripheral blood. This clonotype was obtained from a man aged 50 to 59 with acute or convalescent COVID-19. This sequence joins TRBV6-5 and TRBJ1-6, with a weak D call TRBD1 (6 bases). The CDR3 here is CATNRVASPLHF. Here the CDR3 DNA reads TGTGCCACCAACAGGGTTGCTTCACCCCTCCACTTT.